Sequencing of this T cell receptor beta chain was carried out in a study of blood T cell repertoires in COVID-19. As for the study in general: The United States, Italy and Spain supplied acute and convalescent COVID-19 samples.

V gave up 1 base and J gave up 4 bases, with 7 bases separating them. Germline values: CDR1 SGHAT, CDR2 FQDESV (reference sequence). The CDR3 has 13 residues. Donors in Cohort 3 counted as recovered after two negative PCRs, clearance, or symptom resolution. Per the original data handling: Reference gene primer amplification gave estimated nucleated cell counts. Measured with immunoSEQ multiplex PCR; TCRdb has only the in-frame clones, and not every one. V and J calls and clone size are given by that table; D and trimming were obtained from the DNA. The table includes around 250,000 clones, 70% to 90% detected once.

V and J are TRBV11-1 and TRBJ1-1; the D is unclear. The sequence was obtained from a woman aged 50 to 65 who had recovered from COVID-19. The sample taken for sequencing was PBMCs or T cells enriched from blood (not recorded which). This CDR3 is CASSLEIRTEAFF. CDR3 coding DNA: TGTGCCAGCAGCTTAGAAATCCGCACTGAAGCTTTCTTT.